The subject of this entry is one T cell receptor beta chain. Its antigen is as yet unknown. The record originates from a study of identical twins. Only healthy Caucasians were included as donors. Through template switching, a universal primer site was introduced, and the cDNA contained unique molecular identifiers. TCRdb used MiXCR to reprocess the 5' RACE reads, holding one entry per CDR3 protein. Of about 900,000 distinct CDR3 sequences listed, more than 9% are singletons. Study findings and constraints: Sharing of beta out-of-frame sequences by twins showed a weaker excess. Out-of-frame TCR alpha sharing in monozygotic twins exceeded recombination model predictions.

Germline V gene lookup returns CDR1 MNHNS and CDR2 SASEGT. CDR3 length: 15 residues. V was shortened by 9 bases and J by 0 bases, with 14 bases between the two germline ends. These sequences were also reported in another study, on yellow fever vaccine responses in identical twins.

The sequence came from a woman aged 18-29 years in good health. The chain combines TRBV6-1 with TRBJ2-2; no definite D call. Sample: PBMCs. The CDR3 region has the DNA TGTGCCAGTTGGGTTGGGCACACGAACACCGGGGAGCTGTTTTTT. Protein sequence: CASWVGHTNTGELFF.